This T cell receptor beta chain was identified during a study of T cells in Graves' hyperthyroidism and ophthalmopathy. The study, taken as a whole, reports: The model foresaw ophthalmopathy a median about 6.1 months prior to onset. The blood repertoire included most of the expanded thyroid clonotypes above 0.001.

TCR beta CDR3 regions were amplified from RNA transcripts. The study used the HTBI primer set for a first-round RT-PCR of the TCR CDR3. In TCRdb, the multiplex PCR reads were re-called with MiXCR into one record per CDR3 protein. The sample includes around 300,000 distinct CDR3 sequences, approximately 20% of them seen just once. This clonotype was seen many times. Its antigen is not known. Diagnosis relied on clinical symptoms, serum thyroxine and TRAb, thyroid ultrasound and orbital computed tomography. The CDR3 runs 19 residues. The germline V gene has CDR1 DFQATT and CDR2 SNEGSKA (reference sequence). Trimming removed 0 bases from V and 2 bases from J, with 26 bases in between.

The TCR sequence derives from a man aged 30 to 45 with Graves' ophthalmopathy. The chain is built from TRBV20-1 and TRBJ2-7, with D maybe TRBD2 (6 bases). The sequenced sample consisted of blood. CDR3 sequence reads: CSARDTKKGGRGPTYEQYF. CDR3 sequence (DNA): TGCAGTGCTAGAGATACGAAAAAAGGCGGGCGGGGTCCCACCTACGAGCAGTACTTC.